The present T cell receptor (beta chain) was sequenced within a study of blood T cell repertoires in COVID-19. This CDR3 has 15 residues. Germline CDR1 is MNHEY and CDR2 is SMNVEV (reference sequence). The ends lost 5 bases at V and 6 bases at J; junction bases unmatched: 4. Assay used: immunoSEQ multiplex PCR; TCRdb lists only in-frame clones, some missing. Among 450,000 or so clones listed, 89% were seen once. Recruited during active infection, patients (from Seattle) were subsequently followed longitudinally. The sequenced material came from peripheral blood. This TCR came from a woman aged 40 to 50 with COVID-19, enrolled during active disease. The gene calls are TRBV27 and TRBJ1-6; TRBD1 matches at 10 bases. CDR3 residues: CASSKTGGLNSPLHF. The CDR3 nucleotides are TGTGCCAGCAGTAAGACAGGGGGCCTTAATTCACCCCTCCACTTT.